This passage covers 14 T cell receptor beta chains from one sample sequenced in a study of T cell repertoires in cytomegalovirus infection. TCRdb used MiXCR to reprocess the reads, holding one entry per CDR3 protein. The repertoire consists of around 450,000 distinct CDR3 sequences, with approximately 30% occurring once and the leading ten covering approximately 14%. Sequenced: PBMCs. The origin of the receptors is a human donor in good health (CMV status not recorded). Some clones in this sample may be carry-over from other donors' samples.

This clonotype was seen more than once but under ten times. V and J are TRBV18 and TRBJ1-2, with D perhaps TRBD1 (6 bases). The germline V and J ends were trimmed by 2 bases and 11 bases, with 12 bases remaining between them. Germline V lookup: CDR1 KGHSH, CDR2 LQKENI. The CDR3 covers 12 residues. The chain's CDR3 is CASSPSTGGYTF. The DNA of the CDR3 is TGTGCCAGCTCACCATCGACAGGAGGGTACACCTTC.

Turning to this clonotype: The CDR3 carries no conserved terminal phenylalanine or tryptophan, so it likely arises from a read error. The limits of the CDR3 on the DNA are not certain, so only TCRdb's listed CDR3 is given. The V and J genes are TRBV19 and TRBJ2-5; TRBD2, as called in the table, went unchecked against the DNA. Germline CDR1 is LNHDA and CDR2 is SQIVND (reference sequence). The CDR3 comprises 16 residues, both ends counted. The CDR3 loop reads CASSWSGASTKETQNL.

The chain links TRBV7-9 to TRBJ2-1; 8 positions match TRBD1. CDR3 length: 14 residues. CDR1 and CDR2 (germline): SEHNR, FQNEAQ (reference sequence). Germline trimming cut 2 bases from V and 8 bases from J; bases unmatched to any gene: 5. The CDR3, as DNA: TGTGCCAGCAGCTTATCTGGACAGGGCGATGAGCAGTTCTTC. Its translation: CASSLSGQGDEQFF.

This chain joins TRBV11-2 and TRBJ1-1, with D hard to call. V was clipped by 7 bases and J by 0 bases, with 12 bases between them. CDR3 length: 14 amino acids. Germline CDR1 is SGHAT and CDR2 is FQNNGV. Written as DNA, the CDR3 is TGTGCCAGCAAGATCTCACGGCTGAACACTGAAGCTTTCTTT. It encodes CASKISRLNTEAFF.

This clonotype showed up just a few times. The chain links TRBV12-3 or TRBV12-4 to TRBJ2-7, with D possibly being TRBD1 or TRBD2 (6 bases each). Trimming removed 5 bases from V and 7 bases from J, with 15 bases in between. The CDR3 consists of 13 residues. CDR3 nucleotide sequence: TGTGCCAGCAGTCTCCTAGAGGGGGGTGAGCAGTACTTC. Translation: CASSLLEGGEQYF.

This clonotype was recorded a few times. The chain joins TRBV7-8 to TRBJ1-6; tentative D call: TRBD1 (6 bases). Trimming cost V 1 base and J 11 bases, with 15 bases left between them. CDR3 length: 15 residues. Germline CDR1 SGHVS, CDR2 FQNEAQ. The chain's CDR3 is CASSLGTGPSPPLHF. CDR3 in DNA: TGTGCCAGCAGCTTAGGTACAGGGCCCTCTCCACCCCTCCACTTT.

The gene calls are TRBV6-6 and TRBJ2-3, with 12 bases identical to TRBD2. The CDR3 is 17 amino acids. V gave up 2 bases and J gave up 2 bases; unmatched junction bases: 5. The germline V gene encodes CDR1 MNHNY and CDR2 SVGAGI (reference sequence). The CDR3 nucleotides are TGTGCCAGCAGTTACACTAGCGGGGGGCTATTCACAGATACGCAGTATTTT. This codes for CASSYTSGGLFTDTQYF.

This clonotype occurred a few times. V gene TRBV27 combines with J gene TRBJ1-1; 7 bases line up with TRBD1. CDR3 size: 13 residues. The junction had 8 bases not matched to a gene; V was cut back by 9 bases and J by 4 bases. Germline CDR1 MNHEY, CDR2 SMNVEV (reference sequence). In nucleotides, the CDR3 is TGTGCCAGTGGACGTCAGGGGGTCACTGAAGCTTTCTTT. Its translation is CASGRQGVTEAFF.

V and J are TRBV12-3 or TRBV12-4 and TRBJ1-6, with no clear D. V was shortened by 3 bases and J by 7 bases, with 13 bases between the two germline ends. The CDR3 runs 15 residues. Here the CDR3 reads CASSFGVGGNSPLHF. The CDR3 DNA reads TGTGCCAGCAGTTTTGGAGTAGGAGGCAATTCACCCCTCCACTTT.

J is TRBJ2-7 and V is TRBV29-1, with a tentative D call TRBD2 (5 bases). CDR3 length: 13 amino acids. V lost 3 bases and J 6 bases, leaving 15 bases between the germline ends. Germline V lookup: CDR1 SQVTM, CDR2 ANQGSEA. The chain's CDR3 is CSVERANPGEQYF. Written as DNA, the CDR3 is TGCAGCGTTGAGAGGGCGAACCCAGGCGAGCAGTACTTC.

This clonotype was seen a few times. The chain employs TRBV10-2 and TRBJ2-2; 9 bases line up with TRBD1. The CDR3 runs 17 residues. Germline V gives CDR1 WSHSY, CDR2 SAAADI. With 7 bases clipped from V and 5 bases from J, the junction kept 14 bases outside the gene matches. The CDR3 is CASKSGGTGIRTGELFF. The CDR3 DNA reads TGCGCCAGCAAAAGCGGAGGGACAGGGATACGGACCGGGGAGCTGTTTTTT.

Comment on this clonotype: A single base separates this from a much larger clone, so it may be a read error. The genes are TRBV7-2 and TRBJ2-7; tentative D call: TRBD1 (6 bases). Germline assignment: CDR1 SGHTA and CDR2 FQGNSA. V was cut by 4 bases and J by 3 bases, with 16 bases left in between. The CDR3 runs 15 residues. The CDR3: CASSSGTGCFYEQYF. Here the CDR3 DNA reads TGTGCCAGCAGCTCCGGAACAGGGTGCTTCTACGAGCAGTACTTC. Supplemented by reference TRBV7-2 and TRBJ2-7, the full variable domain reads GAGVSQSPSNKVTEKGKDVELRCDPISGHTALYWYRQSLGQGLEFLIYFQGNSAPDKSGLPSDRFSAERTGGSVSTLTIQRTQQEDSAVYLCASSSGTGCFYEQYFGPGTRLTVT.

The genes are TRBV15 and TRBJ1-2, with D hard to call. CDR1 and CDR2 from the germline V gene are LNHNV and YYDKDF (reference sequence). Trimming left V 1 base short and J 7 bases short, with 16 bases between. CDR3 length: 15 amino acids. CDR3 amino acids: CATSRAADLSGGYTF. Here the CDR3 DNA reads TGTGCCACCAGCAGAGCAGCGGACCTTTCGGGTGGCTACACCTTC. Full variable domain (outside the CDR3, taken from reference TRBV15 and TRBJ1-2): DAMVIQNPRYQVTQFGKPVTLSCSQTLNHNVMYWYQQKSSQAPKLLFHYYDKDFNNEADTPDNFQSRRPNTSFCFLDIRSPGLGDTAMYLCATSRAADLSGGYTFGSGTRLTVV.

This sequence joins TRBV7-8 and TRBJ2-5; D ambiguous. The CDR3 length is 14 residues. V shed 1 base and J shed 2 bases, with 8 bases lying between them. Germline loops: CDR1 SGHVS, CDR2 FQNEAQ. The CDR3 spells CASSLGSRQETQYF. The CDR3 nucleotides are TGTGCCAGCAGCTTAGGGTCCAGACAAGAGACCCAGTACTTC.